This record looks at one T cell receptor beta chain sequence and its context. This record belongs to a study of blood T cells in healthy people across ages. V was trimmed by 3 bases and J by 0 bases, leaving 11 bases between them. Germline loops: CDR1 SGHRS, CDR2 YFSETQ. CDR3 length equals 15 residues. Combining a sample-barcoded 5' primer with a J-beta primer mix, a second PCR ran for roughly 7 to 12 cycles. TCRdb re-called the 5' RACE reads with MiXCR, one entry per CDR3 protein. The sample holds around 500,000 distinct CDR3 sequences, 47% seen once. The source of this sequence is an elderly man in good health. The chain carries TRBV5-1 and TRBJ2-3; D ambiguous. Sequencing was carried out using blood. CDR3 nucleotide sequence: TGCGCCAGCAGCTACCTAGTAGGGAGCACAGATACGCAGTATTTT. Translation: CASSYLVGSTDTQYF.